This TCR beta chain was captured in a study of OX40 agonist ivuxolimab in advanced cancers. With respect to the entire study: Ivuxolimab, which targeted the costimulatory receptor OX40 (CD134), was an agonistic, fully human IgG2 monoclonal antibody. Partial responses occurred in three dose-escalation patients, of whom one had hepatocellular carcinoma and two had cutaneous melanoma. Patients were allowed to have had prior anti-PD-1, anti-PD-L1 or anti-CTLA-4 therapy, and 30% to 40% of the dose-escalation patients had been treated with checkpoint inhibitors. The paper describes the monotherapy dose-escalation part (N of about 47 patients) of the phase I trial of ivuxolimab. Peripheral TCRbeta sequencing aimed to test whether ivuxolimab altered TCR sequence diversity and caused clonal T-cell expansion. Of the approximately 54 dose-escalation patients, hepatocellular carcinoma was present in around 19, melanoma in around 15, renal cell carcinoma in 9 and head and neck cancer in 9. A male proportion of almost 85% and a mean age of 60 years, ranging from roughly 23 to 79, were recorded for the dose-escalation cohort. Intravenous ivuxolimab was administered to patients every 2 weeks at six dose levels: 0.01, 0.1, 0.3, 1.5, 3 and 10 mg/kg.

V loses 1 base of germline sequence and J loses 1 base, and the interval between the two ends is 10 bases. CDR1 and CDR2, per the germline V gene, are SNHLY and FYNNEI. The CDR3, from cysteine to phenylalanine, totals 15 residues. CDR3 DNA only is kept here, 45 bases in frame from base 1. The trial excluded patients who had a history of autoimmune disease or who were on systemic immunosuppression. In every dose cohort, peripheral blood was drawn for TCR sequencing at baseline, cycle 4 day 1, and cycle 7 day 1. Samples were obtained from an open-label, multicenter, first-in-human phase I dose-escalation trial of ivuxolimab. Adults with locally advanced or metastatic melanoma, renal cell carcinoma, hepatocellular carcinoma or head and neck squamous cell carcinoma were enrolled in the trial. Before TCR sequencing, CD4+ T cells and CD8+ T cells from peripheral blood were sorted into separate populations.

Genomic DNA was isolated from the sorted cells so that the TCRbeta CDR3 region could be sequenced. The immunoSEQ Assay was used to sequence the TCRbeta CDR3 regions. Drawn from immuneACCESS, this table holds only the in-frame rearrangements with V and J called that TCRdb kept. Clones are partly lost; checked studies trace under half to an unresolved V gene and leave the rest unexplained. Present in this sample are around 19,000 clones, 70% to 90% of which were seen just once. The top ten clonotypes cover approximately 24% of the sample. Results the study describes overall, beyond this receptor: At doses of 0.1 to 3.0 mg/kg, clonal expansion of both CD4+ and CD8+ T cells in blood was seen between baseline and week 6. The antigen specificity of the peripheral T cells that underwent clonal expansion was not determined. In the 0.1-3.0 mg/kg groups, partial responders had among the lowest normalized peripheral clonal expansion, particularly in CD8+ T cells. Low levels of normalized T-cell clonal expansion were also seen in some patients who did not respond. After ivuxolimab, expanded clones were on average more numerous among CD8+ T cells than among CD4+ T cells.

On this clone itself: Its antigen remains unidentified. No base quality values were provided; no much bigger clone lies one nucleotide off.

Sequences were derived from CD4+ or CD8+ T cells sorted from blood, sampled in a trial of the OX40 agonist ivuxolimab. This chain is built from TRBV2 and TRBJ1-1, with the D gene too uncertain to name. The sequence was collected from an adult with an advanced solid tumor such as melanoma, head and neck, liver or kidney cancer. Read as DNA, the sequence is TGTGCCAGCAGTGAAGGGAGGGTATCGAACACTGAAGCTTTCTTT. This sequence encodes CASSEGRVSNTEAFF.